This TCR beta chain originates from a study of shared clonotypes between healthy human individuals. Study conclusions and caveats: Among non-shared clonotypes, generation probabilities were lower than among those shared by all four donors.

A remark on this clone: What it binds is unknown.

CDR1 and CDR2 from the germline V gene are SGHRS and YFSETQ. The V gene lost 3 bases and the J gene lost 17 bases, with 18 bases spanning the gap. The CDR3 contains 13 residues. Generated by immunoSEQ multiplex PCR, the TCRdb table keeps only in-frame clones and is missing some. The sample yields millions of clones, 85% to 95% seen once. This sequence joins TRBV5-1 and TRBJ1-6, with D possibly matching TRBD1 (5 bases). The sample was naive CD4+ T cells sorted from blood. As to subset: CD45RA+ positively selected. The TCR originated in a man between 18 and 29 years old in good health. The CDR3 bases are TGCGCCAGCAGCTCAATCGCGGGGGAGAGGATCCACTTT. It translates to CASSSIAGERIHF. The complete variable domain, with remaining parts taken from reference TRBV5-1 and TRBJ1-6, reads KAGVTQTPRYLIKTRGQQVTLSCSPISGHRSVSWYQQTPGQGLQFLFEYFSETQRNKGNFPGRFSGRQFSNSRSEMNVSTLELGDSALYLCASSSIAGERIHFGNGTRLTVT.